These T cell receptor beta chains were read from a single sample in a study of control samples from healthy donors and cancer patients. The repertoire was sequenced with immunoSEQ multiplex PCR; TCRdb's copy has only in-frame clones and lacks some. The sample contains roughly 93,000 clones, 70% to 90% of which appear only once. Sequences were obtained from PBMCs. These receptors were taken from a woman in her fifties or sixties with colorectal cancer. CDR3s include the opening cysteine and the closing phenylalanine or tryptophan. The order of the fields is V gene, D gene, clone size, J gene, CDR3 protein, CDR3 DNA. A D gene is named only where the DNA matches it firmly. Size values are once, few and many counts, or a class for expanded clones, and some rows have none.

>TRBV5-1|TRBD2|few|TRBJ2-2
CASRMAGGNTGELFF
TGCGCCAGCAGGATGGCGGGGGGTAACACCGGGGAGCTGTTTTTT
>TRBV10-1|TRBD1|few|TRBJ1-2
CASSRDSNYGYTF
TGCGCCAGCAGCCGGGACAGCAACTATGGCTACACCTTC
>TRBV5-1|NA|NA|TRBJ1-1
CASSRAPNTEAFF
TGCGCCAGCAGCCGAGCTCCTAACACTGAAGCTTTCTTT
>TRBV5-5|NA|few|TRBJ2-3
CASSSHEGGTQYF
TGTGCCAGCAGCTCGCACGAGGGAGGTACGCAGTATTTT
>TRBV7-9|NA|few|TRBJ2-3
CASSFDTADTQYF
TGTGCCAGCAGCTTCGACACCGCAGATACGCAGTATTTT
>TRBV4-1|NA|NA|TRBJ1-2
CASSQALGGSYGYTF
TGCGCCAGCAGCCAAGCCCTCGGGGGGAGCTATGGCTACACCTTC
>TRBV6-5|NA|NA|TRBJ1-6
CASSYRVSNSPLHF
TGTGCCAGCAGTTACCGGGTGTCTAATTCACCCCTCCACTTT
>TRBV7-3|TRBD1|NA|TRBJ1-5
CASSQDRDQPQHF
TGTGCCAGCAGCCAGGACAGGGATCAGCCCCAGCATTTT
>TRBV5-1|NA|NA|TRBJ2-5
CASSLAPADPSGAQYF
TGCGCCAGCAGCTTGGCCCCAGCGGACCCTTCGGGGGCCCAGTACTTC
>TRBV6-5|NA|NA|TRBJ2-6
CASKGGPGANVLTF
TGTGCCAGCAAGGGGGGACCTGGGGCCAACGTCCTGACTTTC
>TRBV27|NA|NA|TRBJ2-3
CASSFRDTQYF
TGTGCCAGCAGTTTTCGGGATACGCAGTATTTT
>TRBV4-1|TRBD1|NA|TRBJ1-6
CASSQGEGGSSPLHF
TGCGCCAGCAGCCAAGGGGAAGGGGGCAGTTCACCCCTCCACTTT